A single count supports the clone carrying this TCR beta chain. Its target is not known. TCRdb's copy holds only in-frame clones and misses some; the assay was immunoSEQ multiplex PCR. The data contain fewer than 40,000 clones, about 96% of them singletons. Conventional CD4+ T cells were sorted from blood as CD25-low CD127-high cells. V was clipped by 4 bases and J by 4 bases; unmatched bases: 3. CDR1 and CDR2 from the germline V gene are LNHDA and SQIVND (reference sequence). The CDR3 covers 15 residues. The record originates from a study of regulatory and conventional T cells in RAG deficiency. The study's findings and limits: Compared with controls, unique Treg TCR beta sequences dropped around 100-fold in Omenn syndrome and CID/AS. Shorter CDR3s in all patient subsets; >80% Treg-Tconv overlap in Omenn. Omenn CD25-high CD127-low cells may be activated cells, not true Tregs. Shannon entropy was markedly lower and Simpson indices higher in RAG-deficient patients than control T-cell subsets.

The same data also went into a second study, on regulatory T cells. Per that paper: Primers: 52 TRBV forward and 13 TRBJ reverse.

The rearrangement links TRBV19 to TRBJ2-2, with 10 bases matching TRBD1. The sequenced sample was CD25- CD4+ T cells sorted from blood. The sequence derives from a human donor in good health. The CDR3 loop is CASSRDRGGTGELFF. CDR3 DNA: TGTGCCAGTAGTAGGGACAGGGGAGGCACCGGGGAGCTGTTTTTT.